The clone carrying this TCR beta chain showed up just a few times. These data originate in a study of blood T cells in healthy people across ages. V was clipped by 0 bases and J by 1 base, with 4 bases between them. The germline CDR1 and CDR2 sequences are DFQATT and SNEGSKA (reference sequence). CDR3 size: 14 residues. Donors were systemically healthy Caucasian individuals from Russia aged roughly 6 to 95 years. With a J-beta primer mix and a sample-barcoded 5' primer, a second PCR ran 7 to 11 cycles. MiXCR, run by TCRdb on the 5' RACE reads, gives a single entry per CDR3 protein. The sample holds 850,000 to 1,000,000 distinct CDR3 sequences; approximately 49% are singletons and the top ten take under 15%.

This chain joins TRBV20-1 and TRBJ2-6, with D hard to call. The sequenced material came from blood. The sequence was obtained from a young man in good health. The CDR3 coding sequence is TGCAGTGCTAGAGATGTATCTGGGGCCAACGTCCTGACTTTC. Amino acid sequence: CSARDVSGANVLTF.